The entry that follows covers one TCR beta chain sequence. This entry is derived from a study of CD8 T cells in Susac syndrome. After extraction with the RNeasy kit, about 0.5 to 1 ug of the RNA was reverse transcribed using random hexamers. The method of amplification for TCR beta CDR3 was immunoSEQ multiplex PCR, covering 54 Vbeta and 13 Jbeta. MiXCR was run by TCRdb on the immunoSEQ multiplex PCR reads, yielding one entry per CDR3 protein. The data show around 150,000 distinct CDR3 sequences, 94% seen once. The sample comprised CD4+ T cells from PBMCs. The TCR was taken from a human donor with multiple sclerosis.

The CDR3 here is CSVEDRESKQFF. Written as DNA, the CDR3 is TGCAGCGTTGAAGACAGGGAGTCTAAGCAGTTCTTC. V and J are TRBV29-1 and TRBJ2-1; TRBD1 or TRBD2 may be the D gene (5 bases each). Germline V gives CDR1 SQVTM, CDR2 ANQGSEA. Trimming took 0 bases from V and 11 from J, leaving 11 bases between them. This CDR3 region has 12 residues.